These 30 T cell receptor beta chains share one sample of origin, sequenced in a study of persistence of HIV-infected CD4 T cells. The libraries were made with immunoSEQ version 4 in survey mode. TCRdb's table, derived via immunoSEQ multiplex PCR, lists solely in-frame clones and lacks some. Here the sample spans about 36,000 clones, approximately 81% being singletons. Cells were stimulated with overlapping HIV-1 Gag 15-mer peptides. Memory cells lacking CD40L and CD69 with high CD45RO were sorted. No antigen has been identified for these receptors. This specimen consisted of cultured CD4+ T cells from PBMCs, obtained from a patient who received antiretroviral therapy. The receptors originated from an adult with HIV. The donor label of this sample is uncertain.

The chain is built from TRBV7-9 and TRBJ1-1; D might be TRBD1 (5 bases). The CDR3 has 15 amino acids. CDR1 is SEHNR, CDR2 FQNEAQ, per germline (reference sequence). Trimming removed 0 bases at V and 4 bases at J, with 12 bases between. The CDR3 DNA reads as TGTGCCAGCAGCTTAGCCCTGACAGCTTTCACTGAAGCTTTCTTT. The encoded protein is CASSLALTAFTEAFF. Combining the CDR3 with reference TRBV7-9 and TRBJ1-1 gives the whole variable domain DTGVSQNPRHKITKRGQNVTFRCDPISEHNRLYWYRQTLGQGPEFLTYFQNEAQLEKSRLLSDRFSAERPKGSFSTLEIQRTEQGDSAMYLCASSLALTAFTEAFFGQGTRLTVV.

V usage is TRBV5-1 and J usage is TRBJ1-6; 8 bases are a match to TRBD1. The germline gives CDR1 SGHRS, CDR2 YFSETQ. This CDR3 has 15 residues. J gave up 6 bases and V 0 bases, and 2 bases lay outside the gene matches. The CDR3 DNA is TGCGCCAGCAGCTTGGGGACAGGGCGTAATTCACCCCTCCACTTT. This gives the protein CASSLGTGRNSPLHF.

This sequence joins TRBV6-5 and TRBJ2-1, with D possibly being TRBD2 (7 bases). Germline loops: CDR1 MNHEY, CDR2 SVGAGI. The CDR3 is 14 amino acids. V was pared by 6 bases and J by 1 base, with 10 bases between. The DNA for the CDR3 is TGTGCCAGCAGGAGGGGGGGGTCCTACAATGAGCAGTTCTTC. Translated: CASRRGGSYNEQFF.

V usage is TRBV2 and J usage is TRBJ2-7; D is tentatively TRBD1 or TRBD2 (6 bases each). The V and J ends lost 8 bases and 7 bases respectively, with 12 bases between them. There are 11 residues in the CDR3. Looked up from germline, CDR1 is SNHLY and CDR2 is FYNNEI. CDR3 residues: CASQKGGEQYF. DNA of the CDR3: TGTGCCAGCCAAAAGGGGGGAGAGCAGTACTTC. The full variable domain, rest sourced from reference TRBV2 and TRBJ2-7, is EPEVTQTPSHQVTQMGQEVILRCVPISNHLYFYWYRQILGQKVEFLVSFYNNEISEKSEIFDDQFSVERPDGSNFTLKIRSTKLEDSAMYFCASQKGGEQYFGPGTRLTVT.

This clone showed up just once. This sequence joins TRBV5-1 and TRBJ2-5, with D possibly being TRBD2 (5 bases). CDR1 and CDR2 from the germline V gene are SGHRS and YFSETQ. CDR3 length: 12 residues. Trimming left V 7 bases short and J 5 bases short, with 12 bases between. The CDR3 is CASGEGSETQYF. The CDR3 DNA follows: TGCGCCAGCGGAGAGGGTTCCGAGACCCAGTACTTC.

The V and J genes are TRBV19 and TRBJ1-6, with 9 positions matching TRBD1. This CDR3 is 14 amino acids long. Germline CDR1 LNHDA, CDR2 SQIVND (reference sequence). Trimming cost V 5 bases and J 6 bases; bases outside gene matches: 2. The CDR3 bases are TGTGCCAGTAGTCCGACAGGGGGTAATTCACCCCTCCACTTT. As protein: CASSPTGGNSPLHF.

The CDR3 DNA follows: TGTGCCAGCAGTCAAGGAGGGGAAGTTGGTGAAAAACTGTTTTTT. This encodes CASSQGGEVGEKLFF. J is TRBJ1-4 and V is TRBV6-2 or TRBV6-3; D is possibly TRBD1 (5 bases). The CDR3 has 15 amino acids. The germline gives CDR1 MNHEY, CDR2 SVGEGT. V lost 5 bases to trimming and J lost 7 bases, with 17 bases between them.

This chain links TRBV4-2 with TRBJ2-3; 13 nucleotides align to TRBD2. This CDR3 is 19 amino acids long. The trim removed 4 bases at V and 4 bases at J, leaving 14 bases unmatched. CDR1 and CDR2 from the germline V gene are LGHNA and YNFKEQ. CDR3 sequence: CASSPQLAGGLKSADTQYF. In DNA form, the CDR3 reads TGTGCCAGCAGCCCCCAACTAGCGGGGGGGCTGAAGTCAGCAGATACGCAGTATTTT.

This clone was counted a few times. The chain couples TRBV28 to TRBJ1-3, with 8 bases that match TRBD1. Germline CDR1 MDHEN, CDR2 SYDVKM. This CDR3 has 14 amino acids. V lost 7 bases to trimming and J lost 2 bases; unmatched junction nucleotides: 4. The CDR3 here is CASTRTGPGNTIYF. CDR3 coding DNA: TGTGCCAGCACCAGGACAGGGCCTGGAAACACCATATATTTT.

The chain is built from TRBV6-4 and TRBJ2-2; 10 bases fit TRBD2. The V segment lost 4 bases and the J segment 0 bases; nucleotides outside the gene matches: 5. The CDR3 sequence is 17 residues long. Germline V lookup: CDR1 MRHNA, CDR2 SNTAGT. The CDR3 DNA sequence: TGTGCCAGCAGTGCTACTAGCGGGGTCGCGAACACCGGGGAGCTGTTTTTT. It specifies CASSATSGVANTGELFF.

V gene TRBV6-5 combines with J gene TRBJ2-6, with 8 bases lining up with TRBD1. CDR3 length: 15 amino acids. V was pared by 6 bases and J by 1 base, with 2 bases of the junction left unmatched. Per germline, CDR1 MNHEY and CDR2 SVGAGI. DNA of the CDR3: TGTGCCAGCAGACGGACAGGGTCTGGGGCCAACGTCCTGACTTTC. Translating it yields CASRRTGSGANVLTF.

This clone was found once. The V and J genes are TRBV5-1 and TRBJ2-2; D is perhaps TRBD2 (6 bases). Germline V CDR1 and CDR2: SGHRS, YFSETQ. Trimming pared 3 bases from V and 1 base from J, leaving 7 bases between. CDR3 size: 14 residues. The CDR3 coding sequence is TGCGCCAGCAGCTCGGGACTGAACACCGGGGAGCTGTTTTTT. Amino acids: CASSSGLNTGELFF.

This chain links TRBV9 with TRBJ1-3, with D perhaps matching TRBD1 (5 bases). Germline values: CDR1 SGDLS, CDR2 YYNGEE. Trimming removed 3 bases from V and 4 bases from J, with 11 bases in between. This CDR3 has 14 amino acids. CDR3 nucleotide sequence: TGTGCCAGCAGCGATGGGGGTGCGGGAAACACCATATATTTT. Translating it yields CASSDGGAGNTIYF.

The V call is TRBV6-5, the J call TRBJ2-7; TRBD1 is a possible D gene (5 bases). The CDR3 extends over 11 amino acids. Trimming left V 10 bases short and J 3 bases short, with 10 bases between. The germline gives CDR1 MNHEY, CDR2 SVGAGI. The CDR3 is CAIAGFYEQYF. CDR3 DNA: TGTGCCATCGCAGGGTTCTACGAGCAGTACTTC.

The V call is TRBV5-1, the J call TRBJ2-1; 10 nucleotides agree with TRBD2. The junction had 8 bases not matched to a gene; V was cut back by 2 bases and J by 6 bases. The CDR3 totals 16 residues. Germline V CDR1 and CDR2: SGHRS, YFSETQ. CDR3 loop: CASSFPSSSGGNEQFF. The CDR3 DNA follows: TGCGCCAGCAGCTTTCCCTCCTCTAGCGGGGGCAATGAGCAGTTCTTC. Looking up the rest from reference TRBV5-1 and TRBJ2-1 gives the full variable domain: KAGVTQTPRYLIKTRGQQVTLSCSPISGHRSVSWYQQTPGQGLQFLFEYFSETQRNKGNFPGRFSGRQFSNSRSEMNVSTLELGDSALYLCASSFPSSSGGNEQFFGPGTRLTVL.

The chain joins TRBV6-6 to TRBJ2-7, with 9 bases identical to TRBD2. Germline values: CDR1 MNHNY, CDR2 SVGAGI (reference sequence). The CDR3 spans 16 residues. The V gene end was trimmed by 8 bases and the J gene end by 5 bases; junction bases not matched to a gene: 16. CDR3: CASSRVRGGGAHEQYF. In DNA, the CDR3 is TGTGCCAGCTCCAGGGTCCGTGGCGGGGGGGCCCACGAGCAGTACTTC.

This clone appeared a single time. The J gene is TRBJ1-2, the V gene TRBV5-8; D remains unclear. CDR1 is SGHTS, CDR2 YDEGEE, per germline. CDR3 size: 16 residues. Trimming shortened V by 4 bases and J by 2 bases, and 18 bases separated the two germline ends. The CDR3 is CASSPGPGWENYGYTF. Written as DNA, the CDR3 is TGTGCCAGCAGCCCGGGTCCGGGATGGGAAAACTATGGCTACACCTTC.

The J gene is TRBJ2-6, the V gene TRBV15, with a weak D call TRBD2 (6 bases). Germline V gene lookup returns CDR1 LNHNV and CDR2 YYDKDF (reference sequence). This CDR3 spans 16 amino acids. Trimming removed 1 base at V and 3 bases at J, with 10 bases between. The CDR3 is CATSRAAGSGANVLTF. In DNA form, the CDR3 reads TGTGCCACCAGCAGAGCCGCGGGGAGTGGGGCCAACGTCCTGACTTTC.

This chain connects TRBV18 to TRBJ2-7; D remains unclear. V shed 2 bases and J shed 1 base, with 6 bases lying between them. Germline-derived CDR1 and CDR2 are KGHSH and LQKENI. The CDR3 totals 13 residues. DNA for the CDR3: TGTGCCAGCTCACCAGTGGCTTCCTACGAGCAGTACTTC. Encoded protein: CASSPVASYEQYF.

The chain has TRBV14 and TRBJ2-3; D is unresolved. The CDR3 is 12 amino acids. V lost 1 base, J lost 7 bases, and 6 bases lay in between. Germline-derived CDR1 and CDR2 are SGHDN and FVKESK. As DNA, the CDR3 is TGTGCCAGCAGCCAAGGAGGCCATACGCAGTATTTT. Its protein is CASSQGGHTQYF.

This chain joins TRBV18 and TRBJ2-3; 9 positions agree with TRBD1. The V segment lost 3 bases and the J segment 2 bases; nucleotides outside the gene matches: 3. CDR1 and CDR2 from the germline V gene are KGHSH and LQKENI. The CDR3 is 15 amino acids. Written as DNA, the CDR3 is TGTGCCAGCTCACCCGGGACAGGGTACACAGATACGCAGTATTTT. Translated: CASSPGTGYTDTQYF.

The chain uses TRBV7-2 and TRBJ2-1; no clear D. CDR1 is SGHTA and CDR2 is FQGNSA in the germline V gene. This CDR3 is 11 amino acids long. Trimming pared 2 bases from V and 15 bases from J, leaving 11 bases between. This chain's CDR3 is CASSLIGRWFF. CDR3 sequence (DNA): TGTGCCAGCAGCTTAATCGGGCGGTGGTTCTTC.

The chain recombines TRBV5-1 with TRBJ1-2, with TRBD1 as a possible D gene (5 bases). The V end lost 0 bases, the J end lost 4 bases, and 10 bases lay between the germline ends. CDR3 length: 14 amino acids. The V gene's germline CDR1 is SGHRS and CDR2 YFSETQ. Here the CDR3 reads CASSLGDGSYGYTF. CDR3 sequence (DNA): TGCGCCAGCAGCTTGGGGGACGGATCCTATGGCTACACCTTC.

The genes are TRBV28 and TRBJ2-7; 7 bases map to TRBD2. The CDR3 covers 14 residues. Germline CDR1 reads MDHEN; CDR2 reads SYDVKM. V lost 3 bases, J lost 2 bases, and 4 bases stayed unmatched. The CDR3 nucleotides read TGTGCCAGCAGTTTGTGGGGGGGACCCTACGAGCAGTACTTC. Protein product: CASSLWGGPYEQYF.

The chain joins TRBV6-5 to TRBJ2-7, with D possibly being TRBD1 (6 bases). Trimming removed 8 bases at V and 1 base at J, with 12 bases between. The CDR3 runs to 13 residues. CDR1 and CDR2 (germline): MNHEY, SVGAGI. CDR3 loop: CASRDTLSYEQYF. The CDR3 bases are TGTGCCAGCCGGGACACCTTATCCTACGAGCAGTACTTC.

V gene TRBV9 combines with J gene TRBJ2-1, with a weak D call TRBD2 (7 bases). Trimming left V 4 bases short and J 14 bases short, with 16 bases between. Germline CDR1 reads SGDLS; CDR2 reads YYNGEE. This CDR3 is 12 amino acids long. CDR3 sequence reads: CASSPEGGAKFF. CDR3 bases: TGTGCCAGCAGCCCCGAGGGGGGGGCCAAGTTCTTC.

The chain uses TRBV5-1 and TRBJ2-1; D call uncertain. The CDR3 runs 8 residues. CDR1 and CDR2 from the germline V gene are SGHRS and YFSETQ. V lost 10 bases and J lost 9, with 5 bases in between. DNA for the CDR3: TGCGCCCATTTTGAGCAGTTCTTC. Translating gives CAHFEQFF.

The gene calls are TRBV23-1 and TRBJ2-3, with 10 bases identical to TRBD1. TRBV23-1 is known as an ORF, though its function is uncertain. V lost 5 bases to trimming and J lost 3 bases; unmatched junction nucleotides: 8. The CDR3 extends over 16 amino acids. This chain's CDR3 is CASSNTPGQGTDTQYF. In DNA form, the CDR3 reads TGCGCCAGCAGTAATACCCCGGGACAGGGGACAGATACGCAGTATTTT.

This sequence joins TRBV7-2 and TRBJ2-1, with 8 bases fitting TRBD2. Germline V gives CDR1 SGHTA, CDR2 FQGNSA. J gave up 8 bases and V 5 bases, and 8 bases lay outside the gene matches. CDR3 length: 14 amino acids. CDR3: CASSKPGTSYEQFF. For the CDR3, the DNA is TGTGCCAGCAGCAAACCCGGGACTAGTTATGAGCAGTTCTTC.

V usage is TRBV20-1 and J usage is TRBJ2-7; 7 bases fit TRBD1. The junction had 11 bases not matched to a gene; V was cut back by 3 bases and J by 3 bases. Germline CDR1 DFQATT, CDR2 SNEGSKA (reference sequence). The CDR3 length is 15 residues. The CDR3 DNA sequence: TGCAGTGCTAGTCGACAGGGAGATGGACTCTACGAGCAGTACTTC. It translates to CSASRQGDGLYEQYF.